This T cell receptor (beta chain) was found in a study of blood T cell repertoires in COVID-19. Study as a whole: COVID-19 samples from acute and convalescent phases originated in the United States, Italy and Spain. Nucleic acid was either cDNA or gDNA, and it came from T cells, B-cell-depleted T cells, or PBMCs.

As processed by the authors: The assay estimated nucleated cells by amplifying reference gene primers. The assay was immunoSEQ multiplex PCR, and TCRdb's table has in-frame clones only and misses some. V and J calls and clone size follow that table, whereas D and trimming were derived from the DNA. The sample consists of roughly 70,000 clones, about 88% of them appearing once. Trimming left V 3 bases short and J 7 bases short, with 16 bases between. CDR1 and CDR2 from the germline V gene are LNHNV and YYDKDF (reference sequence). CDR3 length: 14 amino acids. In its sample, this clone was seen once. The rearrangement links TRBV15 to TRBJ2-7; perhaps TRBD1 as D (6 bases). The sample taken for sequencing was peripheral blood. This receptor was obtained from a man in his sixties or seventies with active or convalescent COVID-19. CDR3 DNA: TGTGCCACCAGCAGCCTTGGGGGCTCTGGGGAGCAGTACTTC. It translates to CATSSLGGSGEQYF.